These 5 T cell receptor beta chains originate from one sample sequenced in a study of T cells in localized non-small cell lung cancer (dated by TCRdb to about 2020). The library relied on the immunoSEQ multiplex PCR assay. TCRdb carries this immuneACCESS record with in-frame sequences only. Its versions omit some clonotypes, under half of them owing to an unresolved V gene in the studies checked, with the rest unexplained. The sample records about 40,000 clones, more than 75% of which are singletons. The ten most abundant clones make up 3.5% to 4% of the sample. Source: peripheral blood, taken before any cancer treatment. The receptors here all came from a man aged 18 to 55 with stage I lung adenocarcinoma.

This rearrangement joins TRBV6-5 to TRBJ1-2; tentatively, D is TRBD1 (6 bases). V lost 0 bases, J lost 7 bases, and 15 bases lay in between. The CDR3 is 15 residues long. The germline V gene encodes CDR1 MNHEY and CDR2 SVGAGI. DNA of the CDR3: TGTGCCAGCAGTTACTCGATGTCCAGGGGTGCTGGCTACACCTTC. It yields the protein CASSYSMSRGAGYTF.

CDR3 in amino acids: CASRATSSYEQYF. The CDR3 bases are TGTGCCAGCAGAGCGACCTCCTCATACGAGCAGTACTTC. V gene TRBV6-1 combines with J gene TRBJ2-7; D is uncertain. CDR1 and CDR2 (germline): MNHNS, SASEGT. The CDR3 sequence is 13 residues long. V was cut by 6 bases and J by 4 bases, with 13 bases left in between.

The rearrangement joins TRBV11-2 to TRBJ2-2, with D possibly matching TRBD2 (5 bases). V was cut by 7 bases and J by 5 bases, with 11 bases left in between. Germline CDR1 SGHAT, CDR2 FQNNGV. This CDR3 comprises 13 residues. The CDR3 nucleotides read TGTGCCAGCAACGCGGGTCGGACCGGGGAGCTGTTTTTT. This gives the protein CASNAGRTGELFF.

The chain employs TRBV7-6 and TRBJ1-6; no clear D gene. V lost 1 base, J lost 3 bases, and 4 bases lay in between. There are 14 residues in the CDR3. Germline assignment: CDR1 SGHVS and CDR2 FNYEAQ. The CDR3: CASSLDGYNSPLHF. CDR3 in DNA: TGTGCCAGCAGCTTAGACGGCTATAATTCACCCCTCCACTTT.

V and J are TRBV2 and TRBJ1-2; D call uncertain. Germline CDR1 and CDR2: SNHLY and FYNNEI. Trimming left V 4 bases short and J 4 bases short, with 10 bases between. The CDR3 is 13 residues long. The CDR3 DNA reads TGTGCCAGCAGTGGCACCCCTCTCTATGGCTACACCTTC. Residues: CASSGTPLYGYTF.